Shown below are 16 T cell receptor beta chains from a single sample sequenced in a study of metastatic and nonmetastatic thyroid tumors (TCRdb year 2020). The library was obtained by PCR. The data were produced on an Illumina HiSeq 4000. Through fastp at Q25 and MiXCR, TCRdb rebuilt clones from the public reads, retaining in-frame beta chains. The sample contains 84,000 or so clones, 8.6% of them found a single time. Of the sample, 8.8% is held by the ten largest clones. None of the patients had been given any treatment before thyroid surgery. The sequenced sample consisted of blood. The receptors originated from a female donor with papillary thyroid cancer or a benign thyroid nodule (not recorded which). Some clones in this sample may be carry-over from other donors' samples.

To note about this clone: This clone may be a read error of a much larger clone one base away. The chain carries TRBV7-9 and TRBJ2-5; no firm D call. The V gene lost 4 bases and the J gene lost 5 bases, with 14 bases spanning the gap. Germline CDR1 reads SEHNR; CDR2 reads FQNEAQ (reference sequence). The CDR3 is made up of 14 amino acids. The CDR3: CASSSVPVGETQYF. The CDR3 DNA is TGTGCCAGCAGCTCCGTACCAGTTGGGGAGACCCAGTACTTC. The entire variable domain, with the rest obtained from reference TRBV7-9 and TRBJ2-5, is as follows: DTGVSQNPRHKITKRGQNVTFRCDPISEHNRLYWYRQTLGQGPEFLTYFQNEAQLEKSRLLSDRFSAERPKGSFSTLEIQRTEQGDSAMYLCASSSVPVGETQYFGPGTRLLVL.

A note on this clone: This may come from a read error, since a much larger clone is one base off. The chain employs TRBV5-1 and TRBJ2-5; the D gene is possibly TRBD2 (5 bases). The CDR3 totals 15 residues. Germline assignment: CDR1 SGHRS and CDR2 YFSETQ. The CDR3 DNA reads as TGCGCCAGCAGCTTGGAAGCTCAGCCTGGGGAGACCAAGTACTTC. This encodes CASSLEAQPGETKYF. Looking up the rest from reference TRBV5-1 and TRBJ2-5 gives the full variable domain: KAGVTQTPRYLIKTRGQQVTLSCSPISGHRSVSWYQQTPGQGLQFLFEYFSETQRNKGNFPGRFSGRQFSNSRSEMNVSTLELGDSALYLCASSLEAQPGETKYFGPGTRLLVL.

There are many counts of this clone. This CDR3 reads CASSKAVSYEQYF. DNA of the CDR3: TGTGCCAGTAGTAAGGCAGTTTCCTACGAGCAGTACTTC. V and J are TRBV19 and TRBJ2-7; D remains unclear. The germline V and J ends were trimmed by 4 bases and 1 base, with 8 bases remaining between them. CDR3 length equals 13 residues. CDR1 and CDR2 (germline): LNHDA, SQIVND (reference sequence).

This clone showed up many times. V and J are TRBV6-1 and TRBJ2-7; D may be TRBD1 (5 bases). This CDR3 has 12 amino acids. Germline V gives CDR1 MNHNS, CDR2 SASEGT. The ends were cut back, 7 bases at V and 2 bases at J, with 9 bases in the middle. Written as DNA, the CDR3 is TGTGCCAGCACCCAGGGTACCTACGAGCAGTACTTC. Amino acid sequence: CASTQGTYEQYF.

This clone was found a few times. The chain combines TRBV4-2 with TRBJ2-7; TRBD2 agrees at 11 bases. Trimming at V came to 1 base and at J to 3 bases, leaving 5 bases not matched to a gene. This CDR3 is 16 amino acids long. Per the germline V gene, CDR1 is LGHNA and CDR2 is YNFKEQ. Written as DNA, the CDR3 is TGTGCCAGCAGCCAAGGGTGGACTAGCGGGCTCTACGAGCAGTACTTC. Its protein is CASSQGWTSGLYEQYF.

This clone was counted at least ten times. The chain is built from TRBV7-9 and TRBJ2-5; D is ambiguous. Trimming took off 5 bases at V and 3 bases at J, with 7 bases between the two ends. The length of the CDR3 is 12 residues. CDR1 is SEHNR, CDR2 FQNEAQ, per germline (reference sequence). The DNA for the CDR3 is TGTGCCAGCAGCCGAAATAAAGAGACCCAGTACTTC. This gives the protein CASSRNKETQYF.

This clone occurred many times. This CDR3 is CASSDKSKGSATQYF. In DNA, the CDR3 is TGTGCCAGCAGTGATAAGTCGAAGGGATCGGCGACCCAGTACTTC. This sequence joins TRBV2 and TRBJ2-5; D remains ambiguous. The germline gives CDR1 SNHLY, CDR2 FYNNEI. This CDR3 region has 15 residues. Trimming left V 3 bases short and J 7 bases short, with 18 bases between.

This clone was counted at least ten times. The chain has TRBV2 and TRBJ2-3, with D perhaps matching TRBD2 (6 bases). The length of the CDR3 is 15 residues. Trimming left V 11 bases short and J 0 bases short, with 18 bases between. The germline gives CDR1 SNHLY, CDR2 FYNNEI. CDR3 protein: CAGRPSDFSTDTQYF. The DNA for the CDR3 is TGTGCCGGCCGGCCTAGCGACTTTAGCACAGATACGCAGTATTTT.

This clone was seen at least ten times. The chain uses TRBV27 and TRBJ2-2; no reliable D call. The germline gives CDR1 MNHEY, CDR2 SMNVEV (reference sequence). Trimming removed 3 bases at V and 5 bases at J, with 7 bases between. This CDR3 comprises 13 residues. Here the CDR3 DNA reads TGTGCCAGCAGTTTCGCAGAGACCGGGGAGCTGTTTTTT. As protein: CASSFAETGELFF.

This clone has a count of ten or more. The J gene is TRBJ1-1, the V gene TRBV7-6, with D uncertain. Looked up from germline, CDR1 is SGHVS and CDR2 is FNYEAQ. This CDR3 comprises 14 residues. Trimming shortened V by 6 bases and J by 4 bases, and 15 bases separated the two germline ends. The CDR3 DNA reads TGTGCCAGCAGTCTGCGGGATGCGGGCACTGAAGCTTTCTTT. This encodes CASSLRDAGTEAFF.

This clone was seen ten or more times. The junction does not match germline at one end; this may be a read error. J is TRBJ1-6 and V is TRBV7-3, with 8 positions matching TRBD1. Germline V lookup: CDR1 SGHTA, CDR2 FQGTGA. The CDR3 contains 15 residues. The CDR3 nucleotides read TGTGTCAGCAGCGAACAGGGGGGCGTTAGGTCACCCCTCCACTTT. Its protein is CVSSEQGGVRSPLHF.

This clone was seen only a few times. The gene calls are TRBV28 and TRBJ2-7; D is undetermined. Between the trimmed V and J ends, which lost 2 bases and 0 bases, there was a span of 8 bases. The CDR3 has 14 amino acids. Germline CDR1 reads MDHEN; CDR2 reads SYDVKM. The CDR3 DNA reads TGTGCCAGCAGTTTAGAGTGGAGCTCCTACGAGCAGTACTTC. Protein sequence: CASSLEWSSYEQYF.

This clone appeared many times. The genes are TRBV20-1 and TRBJ1-1, with 10 bases that match TRBD1. V gave up 0 bases and J gave up 3 bases; unmatched junction bases: 7. The CDR3 runs 16 residues. CDR1 is DFQATT and CDR2 is SNEGSKA in the germline V gene (reference sequence). CDR3 bases: TGCAGTGCTAGAGATCCCGGGACAGGGGATCACACTGAAGCTTTCTTT. Its translation is CSARDPGTGDHTEAFF.

This clone was seen at least ten times. CDR3 sequence: CASSQGRSAATYEQYF. In nucleotides, the CDR3 is TGTGCCAGCAGCCAAGGGAGATCCGCAGCGACCTACGAGCAGTACTTC. The chain couples TRBV3-1 to TRBJ2-7; D uncertain. Between the trimmed V and J ends, which lost 1 base and 2 bases, there was a span of 15 bases. CDR3 length equals 16 residues. Germline CDR1 and CDR2: LGHDT and YNNKEL (reference sequence).

This chain connects TRBV20-1 to TRBJ2-7; D might be TRBD1 (6 bases). Per germline, CDR1 DFQATT and CDR2 SNEGSKA (reference sequence). The CDR3 consists of 13 residues. The V and J ends lost 1 base and 3 bases respectively, with 10 bases between them. This chain's CDR3 is CSARAPGVYEQYF. CDR3 sequence (DNA): TGCAGTGCTAGAGCCCCAGGGGTCTACGAGCAGTACTTC.

This clone was recorded at least ten times. The chain is built from TRBV6-1 and TRBJ2-5, with 7 positions matching TRBD1. The CDR3 runs 15 residues. After removal of 7 bases from V and 2 bases from J, the junction contained 10 bases not matched to a gene. Per germline, CDR1 MNHNS and CDR2 SASEGT. CDR3 bases: TGTGCCAGCAAACGACAGGGACGGGGTCAAGAGACCCAGTACTTC. It translates to CASKRQGRGQETQYF.